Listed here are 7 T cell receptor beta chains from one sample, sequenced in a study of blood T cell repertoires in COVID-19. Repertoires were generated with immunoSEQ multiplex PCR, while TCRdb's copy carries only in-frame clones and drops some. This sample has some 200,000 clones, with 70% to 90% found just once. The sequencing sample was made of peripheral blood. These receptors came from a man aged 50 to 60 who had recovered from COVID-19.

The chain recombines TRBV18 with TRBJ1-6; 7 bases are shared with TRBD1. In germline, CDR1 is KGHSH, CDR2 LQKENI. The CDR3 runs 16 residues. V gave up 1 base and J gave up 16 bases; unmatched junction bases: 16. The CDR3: CASSPRDSFLDRGLHF. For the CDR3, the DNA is TGTGCCAGCTCACCACGGGACAGTTTTTTAGACAGAGGACTCCACTTT.

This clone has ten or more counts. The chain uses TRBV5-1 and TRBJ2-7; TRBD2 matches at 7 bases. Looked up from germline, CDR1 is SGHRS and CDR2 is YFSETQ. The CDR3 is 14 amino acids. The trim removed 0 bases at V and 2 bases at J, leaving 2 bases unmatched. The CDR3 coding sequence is TGCGCCAGCAGCTTGGGACTAGCCCCCTACGAGCAGTACTTC. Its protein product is CASSLGLAPYEQYF. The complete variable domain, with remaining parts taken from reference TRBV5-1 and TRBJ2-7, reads KAGVTQTPRYLIKTRGQQVTLSCSPISGHRSVSWYQQTPGQGLQFLFEYFSETQRNKGNFPGRFSGRQFSNSRSEMNVSTLELGDSALYLCASSLGLAPYEQYFGPGTRLTVT.

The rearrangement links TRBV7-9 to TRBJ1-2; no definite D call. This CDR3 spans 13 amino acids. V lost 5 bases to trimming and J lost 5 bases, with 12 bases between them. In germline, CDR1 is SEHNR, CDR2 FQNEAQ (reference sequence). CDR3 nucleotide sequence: TGTGCCAGCAGCGACCAGGCCTGGTATGGCTACACCTTC. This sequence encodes CASSDQAWYGYTF.

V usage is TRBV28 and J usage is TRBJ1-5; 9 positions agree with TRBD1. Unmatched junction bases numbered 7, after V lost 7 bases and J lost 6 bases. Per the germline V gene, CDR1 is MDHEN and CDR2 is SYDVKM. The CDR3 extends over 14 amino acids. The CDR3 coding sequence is TGTGCCAGCACTCCAGGGACAGGGAGTCAGCCCCAGCATTTT. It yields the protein CASTPGTGSQPQHF.

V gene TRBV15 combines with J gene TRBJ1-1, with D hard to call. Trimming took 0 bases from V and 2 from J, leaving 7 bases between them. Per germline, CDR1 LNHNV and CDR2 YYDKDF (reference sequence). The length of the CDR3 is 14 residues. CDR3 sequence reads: CATSRDRGNTEAFF. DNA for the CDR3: TGTGCCACCAGCAGAGATCGGGGAAACACTGAAGCTTTCTTT.

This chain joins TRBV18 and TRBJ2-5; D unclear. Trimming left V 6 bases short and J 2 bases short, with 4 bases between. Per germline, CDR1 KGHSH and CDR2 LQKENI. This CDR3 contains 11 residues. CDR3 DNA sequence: TGTGCCAGCTCGTCGCAAGAGACCCAGTACTTC. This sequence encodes CASSSQETQYF.

The CDR3 region is CASSPTGSGSSYNEQFF. The CDR3 nucleotides are TGTGCCAGCAGCCCGACCGGGAGCGGGAGCTCCTACAATGAGCAGTTCTTC. The rearrangement joins TRBV14 to TRBJ2-1, with 8 nucleotides matching TRBD2. This CDR3 comprises 17 residues. Unmatched junction bases numbered 8, after V lost 4 bases and J lost 0 bases. The germline V gene encodes CDR1 SGHDN and CDR2 FVKESK.